The 3 T cell receptor beta chains presented below share a single source sample, sequenced in a study of blood T cell repertoires in COVID-19. Here immunoSEQ multiplex PCR was the method, and the copy in TCRdb shows in-frame clones only, minus some. The data contain 250,000 to 400,000 clones, more than 90% of them seen just once; the ten biggest clones take up around 2.5%. The sample consisted of PBMCs or T cells enriched from blood (not recorded which). The origin of the receptors is a man between 60 and 75 years old who had recovered from COVID-19.

The V call is TRBV12-3 or TRBV12-4, the J call TRBJ1-2; 8 bases fit TRBD1. This CDR3 region has 12 residues. The V segment lost 10 bases and the J segment 7 bases; nucleotides outside the gene matches: 8. DNA of the CDR3: TGTGCCACCTTGACAGGGGTGGGTGGCTACACCTTC. This gives the protein CATLTGVGGYTF.

This rearrangement joins TRBV7-8 to TRBJ2-1; D unclear. In germline, CDR1 is SGHVS, CDR2 FQNEAQ. The CDR3 sequence is 15 residues long. The V end lost 4 bases, the J end lost 10 bases, and 20 bases lay between the germline ends. The CDR3 bases are TGTGCCAGCAGCTCACGCAGAACATCCCCCGGGGAGCAGTTCTTC. Translating gives CASSSRRTSPGEQFF.

The rearrangement uses TRBV18 and TRBJ2-3, with a tentative D call TRBD2 (6 bases). This CDR3 region has 16 residues. Germline assignment: CDR1 KGHSH and CDR2 LQKENI. Trimming removed 3 bases at V and 6 bases at J, with 19 bases between. The CDR3 spells CASSPGSGLAGDTQYF. The CDR3 nucleotides are TGTGCCAGCTCACCTGGTAGCGGACTTGCAGGCGATACGCAGTATTTT.